The 7 T cell receptor beta chains given below trace back to one sample, sequenced in a study of blood T cell repertoires in COVID-19. Produced via immunoSEQ multiplex PCR; TCRdb's table is partial and in-frame only. The sample comprises some 52,000 clones, roughly 87% of which are singletons, and around 3.2% rests with the top ten. The sample taken for sequencing was peripheral blood. These receptor sequences come from a human donor in a cohort sampled during active COVID-19.

A single count supports this clone. J is TRBJ2-7 and V is TRBV25-1; no reliable D call. The CDR3 is made up of 12 amino acids. The germline V gene has CDR1 MGHDK and CDR2 SYGVNS. V lost 6 bases and J 6 bases, leaving 12 bases between the germline ends. The CDR3 spells CASSPISGEQYF. The DNA for the CDR3 is TGTGCCAGCAGCCCAATTTCAGGCGAGCAGTACTTC.

CDR3 in DNA: TGTGCCAGCAGCGCCCATAGCGGGAAGACAGATACGCAGTATTTT. It is translated as CASSAHSGKTDTQYF. The chain uses TRBV7-3 and TRBJ2-3; TRBD2 matches at 8 bases. The germline V gene has CDR1 SGHTA and CDR2 FQGTGA. V dropped 5 bases and J dropped 3; count of bases not matched to a gene: 7. The CDR3 totals 15 residues.

This clone was found once. This chain joins TRBV5-1 and TRBJ1-2, with 11 bases fitting TRBD1. The CDR3 is 15 amino acids. After removal of 5 bases from V and 6 bases from J, the junction contained 9 bases not matched to a gene. The V gene's germline CDR1 is SGHRS and CDR2 YFSETQ. The CDR3 bases are TGCGCCAGCAGAAGTGAGCCGGGACAGGGGGATGGCTACACCTTC. Encoded protein: CASRSEPGQGDGYTF. Using reference TRBV5-1 and TRBJ1-2 for the parts outside the CDR3, the full variable domain is KAGVTQTPRYLIKTRGQQVTLSCSPISGHRSVSWYQQTPGQGLQFLFEYFSETQRNKGNFPGRFSGRQFSNSRSEMNVSTLELGDSALYLCASRSEPGQGDGYTFGSGTRLTVV.

This sequence joins TRBV7-3 and TRBJ2-3; TRBD2 aligns across 9 bases. J was trimmed by 4 bases and V by 11 bases; bases with no gene match: 10. The germline V gene encodes CDR1 SGHTA and CDR2 FQGTGA. The CDR3 has 14 residues. CDR3 protein: CASSSGAGADTQYF. DNA for the CDR3: TGTGCCTCCTCTAGCGGGGCGGGGGCAGATACGCAGTATTTT. Drawing the rest from reference TRBV7-3 and TRBJ2-3, the complete variable domain is GAGVSQTPSNKVTEKGKYVELRCDPISGHTALYWYRQSLGQGPEFLIYFQGTGAADDSGLPNDRFFAVRPEGSVSTLKIQRTERGDSAVYLCASSSGAGADTQYFGPGTRLTVL.

The chain combines TRBV28 with TRBJ2-7; a possible D gene is TRBD1 (6 bases). Germline loops: CDR1 MDHEN, CDR2 SYDVKM. Trimming left V 6 bases short and J 1 base short, with 22 bases between. The CDR3 length is 17 residues. The CDR3, as DNA: TGTGCCAGCAGAGCTACCGTGGGGGCCACTCTATCCTACGAGCAGTACTTC. Translation gives CASRATVGATLSYEQYF.

V gene TRBV7-9 combines with J gene TRBJ2-1, with TRBD2 matching 7 bases. In germline, CDR1 is SEHNR, CDR2 FQNEAQ (reference sequence). V lost 4 bases and J lost 5; bases outside the gene matches: 5. This CDR3 region has 14 residues. The CDR3 DNA reads as TGTGCCAGCAGCTCGTGGGGGGGAAACAATGAGCAGTTCTTC. Translated: CASSSWGGNNEQFF. The full variable domain, in which reference TRBV7-9 and TRBJ2-1 provide the parts outside the CDR3, is DTGVSQNPRHKITKRGQNVTFRCDPISEHNRLYWYRQTLGQGPEFLTYFQNEAQLEKSRLLSDRFSAERPKGSFSTLEIQRTEQGDSAMYLCASSSWGGNNEQFFGPGTRLTVL.

The CDR3 loop reads CASSHQVQIYGYTF. The CDR3, as DNA: TGCGCCAGCAGTCACCAGGTACAGATTTATGGCTACACCTTC. The rearrangement joins TRBV23-1 to TRBJ1-2; no clear D gene. TRBV23-1 is identified as an open reading frame with a role that is uncertain. V was cut by 3 bases and J by 5 bases, with 13 bases left in between. This CDR3 comprises 14 residues.